A selection of T cell receptor beta chains follows, all from one sample in a study of blood T cell repertoires in COVID-19. Produced via immunoSEQ multiplex PCR; TCRdb's table is partial and in-frame only. The data contain more than 85,000 clones, about four fifths of them singletons. Sequencing input: peripheral blood. The receptors originated from a woman aged 60-70 years with acute or convalescent COVID-19. The CDR3 runs from the conserved cysteine through the conserved F or W. The D gene is left open where the match is weak. Some rows have no size entry. The others give once, few or many, or a class for an expanded clone.

TRBV3-1/TRBV3-2,TRBJ2-7,once,.,TGTGCCAGCAGCCAAGTCACCAGGGTTTACGAGCAGTACTTC,CASSQVTRVYEQYF
TRBV7-9,TRBJ2-5,.,TRBD2,TGTGCCAGCAGCTCATCACTAGCGCCGGACCAAGAGACCCAGTACTTC,CASSSSLAPDQETQYF
TRBV2,TRBJ2-7,.,.,TGTGCCAGCAACCTCGGAGGAGGGTCCTACGAGCAGTACTTC,CASNLGGGSYEQYF
TRBV19,TRBJ2-5,.,.,TGTGCCAGTAGCCCCCCTCCCCCCGGAGAGACCCAGTACTTC,CASSPPPPGETQYF
TRBV11-2,TRBJ1-3,.,TRBD1,TGTGCCGGAGCGACAGGGTATGGAAACACCATATATTTT,CAGATGYGNTIYF
TRBV6-5,TRBJ1-1,once,TRBD1,TGTGCCAGCAGAAACGGACAGGGAATCTCTGAAGCTTTCTTT,CASRNGQGISEAFF
TRBV19,TRBJ1-1,.,TRBD1,TGTGCCTCGGGAGGGGGCCAATCCGACATGAACACTGAAGCTTTCTTT,CASGGGQSDMNTEAFF
TRBV12-5,TRBJ2-2,.,.,TGTGCTAGTGGTTCCCGGGACTCTAAAGGCGCCGGGGAGCTGTTTTTT,CASGSRDSKGAGELFF
TRBV4-1,TRBJ1-5,.,.,TGCGCCAGCAGCTACAGGGAAAATCAGCCCCAGCATTTT,CASSYRENQPQHF
TRBV6-5,TRBJ1-1,.,TRBD1,TGTGCCAGCAGTTGGGACAGCCTGAACACTGAAGCTTTCTTT,CASSWDSLNTEAFF
TRBV27,TRBJ1-2,.,TRBD1,TGTGCCAGCAGTATATACAGGGGGCGTACGGAGAGCTACACCTTC,CASSIYRGRTESYTF
TRBV28,TRBJ1-4,.,TRBD1,TGTGCCAGCAGGGGGACAGGGAGAGCTAATGAAAAACTGTTTTTT,CASRGTGRANEKLFF
TRBV29-1,TRBJ1-1,.,.,TGCAGCGCCGCAAGGACAGCTACTCATGAAGCTTTCTTT,CSAARTATHEAFF
TRBV28,TRBJ2-7,few,TRBD2,TGTGCCAGCAGTACGGGGGGTCGAACCTACGAGCAGTACTTC,CASSTGGRTYEQYF
TRBV13,TRBJ1-1,.,.,TGTGCCAGCAGCTTAGCCCGGGACATTGAAGCTTTCTTT,CASSLARDIEAFF
TRBV7-6,TRBJ2-7,.,TRBD1,TGTGCCAGCAGCCCCCGGACAGGGGTTTACGAGCAGTACTTC,CASSPRTGVYEQYF
TRBV11-3,TRBJ1-6,once,.,TGTGCCAGCAGCGCGGGGGGGTTTAGGAATTCACCCCTCCACTTT,CASSAGGFRNSPLHF
TRBV4-3,TRBJ2-2,once,TRBD1,TGCGCCAGCAGCCCCGGGACAGTGAACACCGGGGAGCTGTTTTTT,CASSPGTVNTGELFF
TRBV30,TRBJ1-6,.,.,TGTGCCTGGAGTCTGGGGGCAGAACATAATTCACCCCTCCACTTT,CAWSLGAEHNSPLHF
TRBV6-1,TRBJ2-1,.,TRBD1,TGTGCCAGCAGTGACAGGGGGTCGTACAATGAGCAGTTCTTC,CASSDRGSYNEQFF
TRBV7-2,TRBJ1-1,.,TRBD1,TGTGCCAGCAGCTGGGACAGGGGGACTGAAGCTTTCTTT,CASSWDRGTEAFF
TRBV28,TRBJ1-1,.,TRBD1,TGTGCCAGCAGTTTATTAGGGACAGGGGGCCTGAACACTGAAGCTTTCTTT,CASSLLGTGGLNTEAFF
TRBV10-3,TRBJ1-4,.,TRBD1,TGTGCCACGCAGGGGGCCGATAATGAAAAACTGTTTTTT,CATQGADNEKLFF
TRBV28,TRBJ2-7,once,TRBD1,TGTGCCACCGGACAGGGTCAAGCCTACGAGCAGTACTTC,CATGQGQAYEQYF
TRBV24-1,TRBJ2-7,.,TRBD1,TGTGCCACCAGTGATACAGGGACAGCCGAGGTTGAACTTACCTACGAGCAGTACTTC,CATSDTGTAEVELTYEQYF
TRBV19,TRBJ1-5,.,.,TGTGCCAGTCTAGGGGTAGGGGTCCTTAGCAATCAGCCCCAGCATTTT,CASLGVGVLSNQPQHF
TRBV30,TRBJ2-3,.,TRBD2,TGTGCCTGGAGTGTAATAGCGGGGGGTGCGGATACGCAGTATTTT,CAWSVIAGGADTQYF
TRBV30,TRBJ2-2,once,.,TGTGCCTGGAGTGGAGGCTTGGGCGGGGAGCTGTTTTTT,CAWSGGLGGELFF
TRBV5-1,TRBJ1-1,.,TRBD1,TGCGCCAGCAGCTCTCGGACAGGACTGAACACTGAAGCTTTCTTT,CASSSRTGLNTEAFF
TRBV2,TRBJ2-5,.,.,TGTGCCAGCACCGGAGGGCAGTCTGGGACCCAGTACTTC,CASTGGQSGTQYF
TRBV4-1,TRBJ1-5,.,.,TGCGCCAGCAGCCACCTTTATAGCAATCAGCCCCAGCATTTT,CASSHLYSNQPQHF
TRBV7-2,TRBJ1-1,.,.,TGTGCCAGCAGCAAGAAGGGGGTGGAGATGAACACTGAAGCTTTCTTT,CASSKKGVEMNTEAFF
TRBV14,TRBJ2-3,.,TRBD2,TGTGCCAGCGGCGACTCAGCGGGGGGACCTACGCAGTATTTT,CASGDSAGGPTQYF
TRBV2,TRBJ1-5,.,.,TGTGCCAGCCGTTCTAACAATCAGCCCCAGCATTTT,CASRSNNQPQHF
TRBV10-3,TRBJ1-5,once,.,TGTGCCATCAGTGAGTCGGGTCGCGGGGATCAGCCCCAGCATTTT,CAISESGRGDQPQHF
TRBV19,TRBJ1-1,.,TRBD1,TGTGCCAGTAGGGGGACAGGGGAGCGCGAAGGGACTGAAGCTTTCTTT,CASRGTGEREGTEAFF
TRBV7-2,TRBJ1-1,.,.,TGTGCCAGCAGCTTAGCGGAGGGTTTGGAAGCTTTCTTT,CASSLAEGLEAFF